This TCR beta chain was documented in a study of T cell responses to AZD1222 COVID-19 vaccine. The study's findings and limits: Repertoire sampling occurred only after the peak T cell response. Among spike-specific TCRs, nearly half reportedly target unmutated variant regions. Receipt of two AZD1222 doses was followed by a rise in Spike-specific TCR breadth and depth.

Points on this clone: Antigen specificity is unknown.

Trimming stripped 2 bases from V and 10 bases from J, with 15 bases between. Germline CDR1 is SGHTA and CDR2 is FQGNSA. The CDR3 has 14 residues. The repertoire was sequenced with immunoSEQ multiplex PCR; TCRdb's copy has only in-frame clones and lacks some. The top ten hold approximately 4.8% of the sample, which has 90,000 to 120,000 clones, around 90% seen once. The starting material was peripheral blood, obtained 28 days after the second AZD1222 dose. The clonotype comes from an adult who received the AZD1222 COVID-19 vaccine. The chain carries TRBV7-2 and TRBJ2-1; D is uncertain. The CDR3 nucleotides read TGTGCCAGCAGCTTAATCGAAGGACGTAGCGAGCAGTTCTTC. It encodes CASSLIEGRSEQFF.